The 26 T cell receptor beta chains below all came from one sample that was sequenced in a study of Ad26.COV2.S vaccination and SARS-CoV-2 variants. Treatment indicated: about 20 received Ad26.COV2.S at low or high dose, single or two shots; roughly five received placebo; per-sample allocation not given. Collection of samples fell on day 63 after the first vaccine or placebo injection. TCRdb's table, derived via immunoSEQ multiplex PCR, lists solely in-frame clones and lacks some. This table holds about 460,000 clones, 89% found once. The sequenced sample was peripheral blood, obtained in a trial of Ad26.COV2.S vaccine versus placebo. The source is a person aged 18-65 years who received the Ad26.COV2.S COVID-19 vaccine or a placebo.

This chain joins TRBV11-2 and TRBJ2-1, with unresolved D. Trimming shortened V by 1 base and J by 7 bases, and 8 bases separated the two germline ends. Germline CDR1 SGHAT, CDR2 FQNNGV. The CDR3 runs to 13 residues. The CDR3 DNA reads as TGTGCCAGCAGCTTAGTTCGGGTTAATGAGCAGTTCTTC. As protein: CASSLVRVNEQFF.

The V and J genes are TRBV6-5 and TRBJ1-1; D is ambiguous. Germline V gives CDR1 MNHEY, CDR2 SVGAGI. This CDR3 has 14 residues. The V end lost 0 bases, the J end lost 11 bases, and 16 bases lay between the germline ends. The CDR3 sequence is CASSYSTTGMRAFF. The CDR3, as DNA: TGTGCCAGCAGTTACTCGACTACGGGGATGAGGGCTTTCTTT.

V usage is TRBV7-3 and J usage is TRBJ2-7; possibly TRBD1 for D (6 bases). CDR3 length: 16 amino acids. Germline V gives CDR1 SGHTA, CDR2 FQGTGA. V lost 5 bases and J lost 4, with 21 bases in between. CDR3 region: CASSPKGDTAPYEQYF. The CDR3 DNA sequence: TGTGCCAGCAGCCCAAAAGGGGACACAGCCCCTTACGAGCAGTACTTC.

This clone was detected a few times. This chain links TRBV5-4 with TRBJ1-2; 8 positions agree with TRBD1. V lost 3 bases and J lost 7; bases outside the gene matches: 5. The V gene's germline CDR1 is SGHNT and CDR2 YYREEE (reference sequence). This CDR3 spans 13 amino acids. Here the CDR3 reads CASSSEQGVGYTF. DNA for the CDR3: TGTGCCAGCAGCTCGGAACAGGGGGTTGGCTACACCTTC.

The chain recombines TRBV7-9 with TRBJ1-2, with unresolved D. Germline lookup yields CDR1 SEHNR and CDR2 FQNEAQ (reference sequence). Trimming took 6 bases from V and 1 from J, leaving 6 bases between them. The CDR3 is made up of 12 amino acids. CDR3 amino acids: CASSRGNYGYTF. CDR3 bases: TGTGCCAGCAGTCGGGGTAACTATGGCTACACCTTC.

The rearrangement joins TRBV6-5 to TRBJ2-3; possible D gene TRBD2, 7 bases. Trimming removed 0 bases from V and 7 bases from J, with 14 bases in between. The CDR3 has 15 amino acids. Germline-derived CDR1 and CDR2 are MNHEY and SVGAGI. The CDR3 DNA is TGTGCCAGCAGTTACTCGGGAGGGGGGGGATATACGCAGTATTTT. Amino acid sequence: CASSYSGGGGYTQYF.

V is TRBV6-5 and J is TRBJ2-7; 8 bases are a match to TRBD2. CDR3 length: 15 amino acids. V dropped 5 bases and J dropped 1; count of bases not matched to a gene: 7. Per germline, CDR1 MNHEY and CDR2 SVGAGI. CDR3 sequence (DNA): TGTGCCAGCAGTAATCTTGCGGGAGGTTCCTACGAGCAGTACTTC. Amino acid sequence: CASSNLAGGSYEQYF.

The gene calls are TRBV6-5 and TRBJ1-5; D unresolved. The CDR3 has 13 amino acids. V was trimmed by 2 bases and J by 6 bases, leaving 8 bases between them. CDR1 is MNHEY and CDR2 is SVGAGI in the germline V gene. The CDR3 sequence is CASSYIQSQPQHF. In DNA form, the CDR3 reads TGTGCCAGCAGTTACATCCAGAGTCAGCCCCAGCATTTT.

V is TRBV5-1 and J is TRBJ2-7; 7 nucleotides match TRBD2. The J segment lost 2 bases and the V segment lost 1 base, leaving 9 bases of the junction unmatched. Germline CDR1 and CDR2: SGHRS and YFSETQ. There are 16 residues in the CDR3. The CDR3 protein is CASSLTVTSGTYEQYF. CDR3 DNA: TGCGCCAGCAGCTTGACGGTAACCAGCGGGACCTACGAGCAGTACTTC.

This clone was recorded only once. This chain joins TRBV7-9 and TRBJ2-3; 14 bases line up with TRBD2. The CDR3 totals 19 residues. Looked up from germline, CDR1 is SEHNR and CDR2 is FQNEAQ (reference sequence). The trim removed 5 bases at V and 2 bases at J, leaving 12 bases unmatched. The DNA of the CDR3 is TGTGCCAGCAGCCCTAGACTAGCGGGGGGGCTCTGGAACACAGATACGCAGTATTTT. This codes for CASSPRLAGGLWNTDTQYF.

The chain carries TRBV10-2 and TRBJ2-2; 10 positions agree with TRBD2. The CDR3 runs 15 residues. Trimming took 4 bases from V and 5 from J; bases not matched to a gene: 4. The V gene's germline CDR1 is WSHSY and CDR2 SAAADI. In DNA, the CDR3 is TGCGCCAGCAGTGCCCAGACTAGCGGGACCGGGGAGCTGTTTTTT. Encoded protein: CASSAQTSGTGELFF.

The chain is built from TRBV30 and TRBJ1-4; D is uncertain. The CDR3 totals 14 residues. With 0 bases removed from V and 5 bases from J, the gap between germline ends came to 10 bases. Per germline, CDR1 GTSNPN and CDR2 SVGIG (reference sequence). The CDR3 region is CAWSVARFNEKLFF. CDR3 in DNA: TGTGCCTGGAGTGTAGCCAGATTCAATGAAAAACTGTTTTTT.

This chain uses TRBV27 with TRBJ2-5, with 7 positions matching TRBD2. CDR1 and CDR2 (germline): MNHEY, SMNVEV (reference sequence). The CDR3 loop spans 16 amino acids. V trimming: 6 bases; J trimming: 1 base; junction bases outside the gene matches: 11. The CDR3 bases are TGTGCCAGCAGCCCAGGACCGACTAGCCTCCAAGAGACCCAGTACTTC. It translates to CASSPGPTSLQETQYF.

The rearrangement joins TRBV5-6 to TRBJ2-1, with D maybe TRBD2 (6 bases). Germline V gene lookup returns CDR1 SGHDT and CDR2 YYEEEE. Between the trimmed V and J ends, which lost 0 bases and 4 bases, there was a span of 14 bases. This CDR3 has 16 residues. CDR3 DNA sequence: TGTGCCAGCAGCTTGGCCCTGGCGGGATTTTACAATGAGCAGTTCTTC. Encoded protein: CASSLALAGFYNEQFF.

The CDR3 region has the DNA TGTGCCACCAGCATTCGGACCGGGACAGGGTTCGATGAGCAGTTCTTC. Encoded protein: CATSIRTGTGFDEQFF. The chain recombines TRBV15 with TRBJ2-1; 9 nucleotides match TRBD1. V shed 4 bases, J shed 8 bases, and the junction held 12 bases outside the gene matches. CDR3 length: 16 amino acids. The germline V gene encodes CDR1 LNHNV and CDR2 YYDKDF (reference sequence).

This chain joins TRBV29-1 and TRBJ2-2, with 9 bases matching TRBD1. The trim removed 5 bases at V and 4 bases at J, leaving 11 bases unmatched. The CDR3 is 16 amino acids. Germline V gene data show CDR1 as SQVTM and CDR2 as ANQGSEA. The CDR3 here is CSVRHGQGLPTGELFF. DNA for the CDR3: TGCAGCGTTAGGCATGGACAGGGGCTGCCCACCGGGGAGCTGTTTTTT.

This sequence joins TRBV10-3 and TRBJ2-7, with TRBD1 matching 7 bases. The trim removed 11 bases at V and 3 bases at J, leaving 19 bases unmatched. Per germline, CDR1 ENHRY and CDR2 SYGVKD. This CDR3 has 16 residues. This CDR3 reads CASRDRTGSTRYEQYF. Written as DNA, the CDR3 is TGTGCCTCGAGGGACCGGACAGGCTCTACGCGCTACGAGCAGTACTTC.

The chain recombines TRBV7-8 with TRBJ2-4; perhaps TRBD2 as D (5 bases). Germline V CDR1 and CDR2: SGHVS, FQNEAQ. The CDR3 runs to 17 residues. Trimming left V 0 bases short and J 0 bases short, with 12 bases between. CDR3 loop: CASSLAPSGVAKNIQYF. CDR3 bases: TGTGCCAGCAGCTTAGCCCCAAGCGGAGTAGCCAAAAACATTCAGTACTTC.

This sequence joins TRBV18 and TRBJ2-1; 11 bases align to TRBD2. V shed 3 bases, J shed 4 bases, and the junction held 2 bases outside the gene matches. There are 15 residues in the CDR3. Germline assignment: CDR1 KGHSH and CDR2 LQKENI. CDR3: CASSPGLAEYNEQFF. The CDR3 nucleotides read TGTGCCAGCTCACCGGGACTAGCGGAGTACAATGAGCAGTTCTTC. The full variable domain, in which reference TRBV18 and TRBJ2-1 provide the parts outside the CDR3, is NAGVMQNPRHLVRRRGQEARLRCSPMKGHSHVYWYRQLPEEGLKFMVYLQKENIIDESGMPKERFSAEFPKEGPSILRIQQVVRGDSAAYFCASSPGLAEYNEQFFGPGTRLTVL.

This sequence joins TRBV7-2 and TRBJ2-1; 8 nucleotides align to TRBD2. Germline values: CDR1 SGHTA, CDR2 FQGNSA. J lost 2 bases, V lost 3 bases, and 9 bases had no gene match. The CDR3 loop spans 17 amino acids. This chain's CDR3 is CASSFRGERGPYNEQFF. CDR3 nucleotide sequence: TGTGCCAGCAGCTTTAGGGGAGAGCGGGGGCCCTACAATGAGCAGTTCTTC.

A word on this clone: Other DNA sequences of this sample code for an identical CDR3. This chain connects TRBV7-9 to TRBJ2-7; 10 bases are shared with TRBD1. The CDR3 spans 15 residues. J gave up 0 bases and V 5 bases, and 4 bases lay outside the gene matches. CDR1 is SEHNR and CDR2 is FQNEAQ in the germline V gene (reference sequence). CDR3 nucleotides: TGTGCCAGCAGCCCACGGGACAGGGGCTCCTACGAGCAGTACTTC. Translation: CASSPRDRGSYEQYF.

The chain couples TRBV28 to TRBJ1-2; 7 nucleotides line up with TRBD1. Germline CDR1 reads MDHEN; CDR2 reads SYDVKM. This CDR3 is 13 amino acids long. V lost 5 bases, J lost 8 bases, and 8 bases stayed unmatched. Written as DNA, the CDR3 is TGTGCCAGCAGTCGCACAGGGGAGGGAGGCTACACCTTC. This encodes CASSRTGEGGYTF.

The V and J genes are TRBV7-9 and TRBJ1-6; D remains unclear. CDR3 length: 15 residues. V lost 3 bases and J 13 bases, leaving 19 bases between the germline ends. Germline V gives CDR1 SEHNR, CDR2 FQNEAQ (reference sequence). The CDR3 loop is CASSFDEARLRPLHF. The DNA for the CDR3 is TGTGCCAGCAGCTTCGACGAGGCCCGCCTGAGGCCCCTCCACTTT.

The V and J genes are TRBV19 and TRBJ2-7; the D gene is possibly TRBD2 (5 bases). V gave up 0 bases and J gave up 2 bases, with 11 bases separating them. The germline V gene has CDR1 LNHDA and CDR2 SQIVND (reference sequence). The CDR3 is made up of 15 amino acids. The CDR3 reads CASSIDHGDTYEQYF. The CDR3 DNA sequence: TGTGCCAGTAGTATAGATCACGGGGATACCTACGAGCAGTACTTC.

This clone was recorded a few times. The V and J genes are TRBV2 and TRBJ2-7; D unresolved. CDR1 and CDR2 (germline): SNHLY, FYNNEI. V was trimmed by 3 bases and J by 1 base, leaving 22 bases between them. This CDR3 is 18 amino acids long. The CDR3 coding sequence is TGTGCCAGCAGTGATATTGGTCAGTTCGCCCAGCCTTCCTACGAGCAGTACTTC. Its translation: CASSDIGQFAQPSYEQYF.

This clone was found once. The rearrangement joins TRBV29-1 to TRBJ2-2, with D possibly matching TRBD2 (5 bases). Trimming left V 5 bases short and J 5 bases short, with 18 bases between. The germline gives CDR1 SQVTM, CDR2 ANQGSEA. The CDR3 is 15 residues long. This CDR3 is CSVRLGGRNTGELFF. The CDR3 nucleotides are TGCAGCGTTAGGTTGGGCGGGCGGAATACCGGGGAGCTGTTTTTT.